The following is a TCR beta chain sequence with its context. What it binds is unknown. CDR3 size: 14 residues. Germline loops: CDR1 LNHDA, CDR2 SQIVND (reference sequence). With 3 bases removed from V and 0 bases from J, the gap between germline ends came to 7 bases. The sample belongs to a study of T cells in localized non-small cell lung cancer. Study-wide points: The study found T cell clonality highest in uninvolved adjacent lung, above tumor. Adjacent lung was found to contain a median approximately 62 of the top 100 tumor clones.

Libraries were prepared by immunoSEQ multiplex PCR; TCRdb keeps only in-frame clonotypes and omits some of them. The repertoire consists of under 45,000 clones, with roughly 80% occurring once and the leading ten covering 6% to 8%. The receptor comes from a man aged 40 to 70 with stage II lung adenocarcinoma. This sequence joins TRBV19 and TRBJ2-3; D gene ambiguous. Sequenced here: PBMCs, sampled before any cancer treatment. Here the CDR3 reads CASSILQSTDTQYF. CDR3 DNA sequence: TGTGCCAGTAGTATTCTCCAGAGCACAGATACGCAGTATTTT.